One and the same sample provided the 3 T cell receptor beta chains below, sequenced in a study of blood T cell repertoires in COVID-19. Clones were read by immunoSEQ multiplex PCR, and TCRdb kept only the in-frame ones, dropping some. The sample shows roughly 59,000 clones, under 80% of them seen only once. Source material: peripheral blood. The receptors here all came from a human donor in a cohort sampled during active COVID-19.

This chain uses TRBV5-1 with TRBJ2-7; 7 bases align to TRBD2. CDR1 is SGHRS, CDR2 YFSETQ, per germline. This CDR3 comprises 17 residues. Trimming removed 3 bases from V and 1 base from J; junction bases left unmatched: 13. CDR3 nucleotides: TGCGCCAGCAGCTCAATAGCGGGCAAGCAATTTTCCTACGAGCAGTACTTC. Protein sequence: CASSSIAGKQFSYEQYF. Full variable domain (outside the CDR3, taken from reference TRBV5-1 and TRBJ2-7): KAGVTQTPRYLIKTRGQQVTLSCSPISGHRSVSWYQQTPGQGLQFLFEYFSETQRNKGNFPGRFSGRQFSNSRSEMNVSTLELGDSALYLCASSSIAGKQFSYEQYFGPGTRLTVT.

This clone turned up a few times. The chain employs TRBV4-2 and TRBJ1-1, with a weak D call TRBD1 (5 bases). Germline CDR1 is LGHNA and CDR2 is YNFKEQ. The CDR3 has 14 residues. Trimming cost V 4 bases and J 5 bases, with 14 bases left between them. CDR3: CASSPGRGKTEAFF. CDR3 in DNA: TGTGCCAGCAGCCCCGGACGGGGGAAGACTGAAGCTTTCTTT.

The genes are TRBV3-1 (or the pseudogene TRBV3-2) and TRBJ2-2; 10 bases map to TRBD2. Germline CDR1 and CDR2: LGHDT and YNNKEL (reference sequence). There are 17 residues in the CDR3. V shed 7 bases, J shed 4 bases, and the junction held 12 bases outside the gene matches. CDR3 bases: TGTGCCAGCAAGGAGGGAGCGGGAGGGCCGCGCACCGGGGAGCTGTTTTTT. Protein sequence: CASKEGAGGPRTGELFF.